The rows below give T cell receptor beta chains drawn from one sample of a study of T cell responses to AZD1222 COVID-19 vaccine. Method: immunoSEQ multiplex PCR; TCRdb's copy keeps in-frame clones and lacks some. This sample has over 85,000 clones, with less than 95% found just once. The sequenced sample was peripheral blood, obtained on day 0 of AZD1222 vaccination. All receptors derive from an adult in good health. Each CDR3 is given with its conserved first and last residue. A D gene is named only where the DNA matches it firmly. The size entry is marked missing in some rows and otherwise reads once, few, many or a size class.

.	TRBV28	.	TRBJ1-2	CASGIQRGYTF	TGTGCCAGCGGAATCCAACGTGGCTACACCTTC
.	TRBV7-2	.	TRBJ2-7	CASSYLGQYEQYF	TGTGCCAGCAGCTACCTTGGGCAGTACGAGCAGTACTTC
.	TRBV27	TRBD1	TRBJ1-1	CASSFKGRGSNTEAFF	TGTGCCAGCAGTTTTAAGGGCAGGGGGTCCAACACTGAAGCTTTCTTT
.	TRBV6-1	TRBD2	TRBJ2-7	CASSEVGAGGPYEQYF	TGTGCCAGCAGTGAAGTAGGGGCGGGGGGCCCCTACGAGCAGTACTTC
.	TRBV6-5	.	TRBJ1-4	CASQYLGEKLFF	TGTGCCAGCCAATACCTGGGGGAAAAACTGTTTTTT
.	TRBV9	TRBD1	TRBJ1-6	CASSVEGGQGSSPLHF	TGTGCCAGCAGCGTAGAGGGGGGACAGGGGAGTTCACCCCTCCACTTT
.	TRBV7-9	TRBD1	TRBJ1-1	CASSSQQGGTEAFF	TGTGCCAGCAGCTCCCAACAGGGGGGCACTGAAGCTTTCTTT
.	TRBV5-6	.	TRBJ1-5	CASSLGARAGNQPQHF	TGTGCCAGCAGCTTGGGGGCCCGAGCAGGCAATCAGCCCCAGCATTTT
.	TRBV4-1	.	TRBJ2-1	CASSRSSSYNEQFF	TGCGCCAGCAGCCGGTCCAGCTCCTACAATGAGCAGTTCTTC
.	TRBV9	.	TRBJ2-1	CASSVEGFDEQFF	TGTGCCAGCAGCGTAGAGGGGTTTGATGAGCAGTTCTTC
.	TRBV5-4	TRBD2	TRBJ2-7	CASHPGGPGSEQYF	TGTGCCAGCCACCCGGGGGGGCCAGGATCCGAGCAGTACTTC
.	TRBV6-5	.	TRBJ2-7	CASSHYEQYF	TGTGCCAGCAGCCACTACGAGCAGTACTTC
.	TRBV28	.	TRBJ1-2	CASRGEGVGYGYTF	TGTGCCAGCAGGGGGGAAGGGGTGGGCTATGGCTACACCTTC
.	TRBV13	.	TRBJ2-5	CASSLAAGQETQYF	TGTGCCAGCAGCTTAGCGGCAGGGCAAGAGACCCAGTACTTC
.	TRBV5-1	.	TRBJ2-3	CASSLFRDLTSTDTQYF	TGCGCCAGCAGCTTGTTCCGGGACTTAACTAGCACAGATACGCAGTATTTT
.	TRBV6-5	TRBD1	TRBJ1-5	CASRAGTGGQPQHF	TGTGCCAGCAGGGCCGGGACAGGGGGTCAGCCCCAGCATTTT
.	TRBV9	TRBD1	TRBJ1-2	CASSVAGTGNHGYTF	TGTGCCAGCAGCGTAGCTGGGACAGGGAATCATGGCTACACCTTC
.	TRBV5-5	TRBD1	TRBJ1-5	CASSMTGISNSNQPQHF	TGTGCCAGCAGCATGACAGGGATTAGTAATAGCAATCAGCCCCAGCATTTT
.	TRBV10-3	.	TRBJ2-1	CAISESAGTAGSGNEQFF	TGTGCCATCAGTGAGTCAGCAGGGACGGCGGGTTCTGGGAATGAGCAGTTCTTC
.	TRBV11-2	.	TRBJ2-7	CAVQSRDSYEQYF	TGTGCCGTACAGAGCAGGGACTCCTACGAGCAGTACTTC
.	TRBV19	.	TRBJ1-5	CASNRRDSNQPQHF	TGTGCCAGTAATCGACGGGATAGCAATCAGCCCCAGCATTTT
few	TRBV6-5	TRBD1	TRBJ1-5	CASSPTGRLQPQHF	TGTGCCAGCAGCCCGACAGGGAGGTTACAGCCCCAGCATTTT
.	TRBV9	.	TRBJ2-2	CASSPNSFTGELFF	TGTGCCAGCAGCCCCAATAGCTTCACCGGGGAGCTGTTTTTT
once	TRBV13	TRBD1	TRBJ1-2	CASSAGQGARYGYTF	TGTGCCAGCAGCGCGGGACAGGGGGCGCGTTATGGCTACACCTTC
.	TRBV15	.	TRBJ1-1	CATSRVGEATEAFF	TGTGCCACCAGCAGAGTTGGAGAGGCCACTGAAGCTTTCTTT
.	TRBV19	.	TRBJ1-4	CASSLRLNEKLFF	TGTGCCAGTAGTTTGCGACTTAATGAAAAACTGTTTTTT
.	TRBV6-4	.	TRBJ2-7	CASSAGNRPYEQYF	TGTGCCAGCAGTGCCGGCAACAGACCCTACGAGCAGTACTTC
.	TRBV7-2	.	TRBJ2-2	CASSSRTGELFF	TGTGCCAGCAGCTCGCGGACCGGGGAGCTGTTTTTT
.	TRBV5-6	.	TRBJ1-1	CASSLRMNTEAFF	TGTGCCAGCAGCTTGCGGATGAACACTGAAGCTTTCTTT
.	TRBV6-5	.	TRBJ2-1	CASSYHRDNYNEQFF	TGTGCCAGCAGTTACCACCGCGACAACTACAATGAGCAGTTCTTC
once	TRBV28	.	TRBJ2-7	CASSRGAREQYF	TGTGCCAGCAGCAGGGGGGCCAGGGAGCAGTACTTC
.	TRBV5-4	TRBD1	TRBJ2-7	CASSQGQAMKQYF	TGTGCCAGCAGCCAAGGACAGGCTATGAAGCAGTACTTC
.	TRBV5-4	TRBD1	TRBJ2-7	CASTIRRAGGPRF	TGTGCCAGCACGATCCGCAGAGCAGGGGGTCCACGCTTC
.	TRBV5-4	TRBD1	TRBJ1-3	CASSLGTGLSSGNTIYF	TGTGCCAGCAGCTTGGGGACAGGCCTGAGCTCTGGAAACACCATATATTTT
.	TRBV9	.	TRBJ1-1	CASSVVKIFMNTEAFF	TGTGCCAGCAGCGTAGTAAAGATATTTATGAACACTGAAGCTTTCTTT
.	TRBV2	TRBD2	TRBJ2-1	CASSDGGAYNEQFF	TGTGCCAGCAGTGATGGGGGGGCCTACAATGAGCAGTTCTTC
.	TRBV9	.	TRBJ1-4	CAREQAGRRKTNEKLFF	TGTGCCCGCGAGCAGGCGGGCCGAAGGAAGACTAATGAAAAACTGTTTTTT
.	TRBV5-1	.	TRBJ1-1	CASSLANRAPPENTEAFF	TGCGCCAGCAGCCTAGCGAACAGGGCCCCTCCGGAGAACACTGAAGCTTTCTTT
.	TRBV19	.	TRBJ2-5	CASSGGGETQYF	TGTGCCAGTAGCGGAGGAGGTGAGACCCAGTACTTC
.	TRBV24-1	TRBD1	TRBJ2-7	CATSDPGQGGGYEQYF	TGTGCCACCAGTGATCCGGGACAGGGAGGGGGCTACGAGCAGTACTTC
.	TRBV11-2	.	TRBJ1-1	CASSSAGNTEAFF	TGTGCCAGCAGCTCGGCCGGGAACACTGAAGCTTTCTTT
.	TRBV9	.	TRBJ1-5	CASSRGSQPQHF	TGTGCCAGCAGCAGGGGGAGTCAGCCCCAGCATTTT